This T cell receptor beta chain appears in the sequencing data of a study of T cell clones after liver transplantation. By share, this clone ranks as medium-sized. Libraries were prepared by immunoSEQ multiplex PCR; TCRdb keeps only in-frame clonotypes and omits some of them. The repertoire consists of around 19,000 clones, with more than 65% occurring once and the leading ten covering about 33%. Germline V lookup: CDR1 MNHEY, CDR2 SVGAGI. The CDR3 is 15 residues long. After removal of 4 bases from V and 2 bases from J, the junction contained 7 bases not matched to a gene. Sequencing was performed on CD8+ T cells from blood, taken more than 52 months after liver transplant. This clonotype was sampled from a human patient who received a liver transplant. Some of these T cells may belong to the graft donor. V gene TRBV6-5 combines with J gene TRBJ1-1; the match to TRBD1 covers 7 bases. CDR3 sequence reads: CASSLSTGVNTEAFF. Written as DNA, the CDR3 is TGTGCCAGCAGTTTATCCACAGGGGTCAACACTGAAGCTTTCTTT.